These 30 T cell receptor beta chains share one sample of origin, sequenced in a study of T cells in Graves' hyperthyroidism and ophthalmopathy. Template material for amplifying TCR beta CDR3 regions consisted of RNA transcripts. HTBI primers drove first-round RT-PCR of the TCR CDR3. TCRdb redid the calling of the multiplex PCR reads with MiXCR, one entry per CDR3 protein. Found here are about 270,000 distinct CDR3 sequences, approximately 16% of them singletons; the top ten hold about 33%. The sample taken for sequencing was blood. These receptor sequences come from a woman aged 45-65 years with Graves' hyperthyroidism that later progressed to Graves' ophthalmopathy.

Concerning this clonotype: A read error may explain this, as a much larger clone is one base away. This chain uses TRBV20-1 with TRBJ2-7; the match to TRBD1 covers 7 bases. The CDR3 runs to 12 residues. The ends lost 6 bases at V and 9 bases at J; junction bases unmatched: 11. The germline CDR1 and CDR2 sequences are DFQATT and SNEGSKA (reference sequence). This CDR3 reads CSAPRQGRGQYF. The CDR3 DNA follows: TGCAGTGCCCCCCGACAGGGCCGAGGGCAGTACTTC.

In this sample, this clonotype turned up many times. The chain couples TRBV20-1 to TRBJ1-4, with 8 bases fitting TRBD1. Germline values: CDR1 DFQATT, CDR2 SNEGSKA (reference sequence). V trimming: 1 base; J trimming: 2 bases; junction bases outside the gene matches: 6. The CDR3 runs to 16 residues. Here the CDR3 reads CSARGVGQATNEKLFF. The CDR3 DNA is TGCAGTGCTAGAGGGGTGGGACAGGCGACTAATGAAAAACTGTTTTTT.

In its sample, this clonotype was seen a few times. The V call is TRBV15, the J call TRBJ1-5, with a weak D call TRBD1 (5 bases). This CDR3 region has 14 residues. The V gene's germline CDR1 is LNHNV and CDR2 YYDKDF (reference sequence). V gave up 8 bases and J gave up 6 bases, with 17 bases separating them. CDR3 nucleotide sequence: TGTGCCACCTCCTTGGGCAGGGAGAGTCAGCCCCAGCATTTT. Protein product: CATSLGRESQPQHF.

In this sample, this clonotype turned up many times. The chain carries TRBV7-3 and TRBJ2-2; TRBD1 might be the D (5 bases). CDR1 is SGHTA and CDR2 is FQGTGA in the germline V gene. With 5 bases removed from V and 7 bases from J, the gap between germline ends came to 20 bases. The CDR3 covers 16 residues. The CDR3 DNA reads TGTGCCAGCAGCCCGTACGAGCAGGGTAGGGACGGGGAGCTGTTTTTT. This codes for CASSPYEQGRDGELFF.

This clonotype has a count of ten or more. V and J are TRBV28 and TRBJ2-7; 12 positions agree with TRBD1. The ends lost 2 bases at V and 3 bases at J; junction bases unmatched: 8. This CDR3 comprises 17 residues. Germline V gene sequence: CDR1 MDHEN, CDR2 SYDVKM. Here the CDR3 reads CASSLQRDRGLDYEQYF. In DNA, the CDR3 is TGTGCCAGCAGTTTACAACGGGACAGGGGGCTCGACTACGAGCAGTACTTC.

As for this clonotype: As the CDR3 is not closed by the conserved phenylalanine or tryptophan, this likely results from a read error. This chain links TRBV5-1 with TRBJ2-2; possible D gene TRBD2, 5 bases. Germline CDR1 and CDR2: SGHRS and YFSETQ. The CDR3 is 15 residues long. The CDR3 spells CASSQALAGGGELFI. The DNA of the CDR3 is TGTGCCAGCAGCCAGGCCTTGGCAGGAGGCGGGGAGCTGTTTATT.

Worth noting for this clonotype: A much larger clone lies a single base off, so this may be a read error. The gene calls are TRBV7-9 and TRBJ2-5; D gene unclear. The CDR3 is 14 amino acids. The germline gives CDR1 SEHNR, CDR2 FQNEAQ (reference sequence). The CDR3 DNA reads as TGTGCCAGCAGCTTAGAGAACAACCAAGGGACCCAGTACTTC. It yields the protein CASSLENNQGTQYF. The whole variable domain, remainder taken from reference TRBV7-9 and TRBJ2-5, is DTGVSQNPRHKITKRGQNVTFRCDPISEHNRLYWYRQTLGQGPEFLTYFQNEAQLEKSRLLSDRFSAERPKGSFSTLEIQRTEQGDSAMYLCASSLENNQGTQYFGPGTRLLVL.

There are many counts of this clonotype. V usage is TRBV6-5 and J usage is TRBJ1-2; unclear D gene. This CDR3 has 15 residues. Germline-derived CDR1 and CDR2 are MNHEY and SVGAGI. Trimming took off 0 bases at V and 5 bases at J, with 13 bases between the two ends. The CDR3 protein is CASSYSAVGVYGYTF. CDR3 nucleotide sequence: TGTGCCAGCAGTTACTCGGCAGTTGGGGTATATGGCTACACCTTC.

This clonotype was seen ten or more times. The chain joins TRBV9 to TRBJ2-7, with D perhaps matching TRBD1 or TRBD2 (5 bases each). Germline V gives CDR1 SGDLS, CDR2 YYNGEE. This CDR3 is 15 amino acids long. V lost 2 bases to trimming and J lost 5 bases, with 17 bases between them. CDR3 coding DNA: TGTGCCAGCAGCGTGGGACGGGGAACGGGACACGAGCAGTACTTC. Its translation is CASSVGRGTGHEQYF.

This clonotype was observed at least ten times. The chain is built from TRBV4-1 and TRBJ1-1; possibly TRBD1 for D (5 bases). The CDR3 runs 14 residues. The germline CDR1 and CDR2 sequences are MGHRA and YSYEKL. V gave up 0 bases and J gave up 0 bases, with 5 bases separating them. The CDR3 is CASSQEGVNTEAFF. DNA of the CDR3: TGCGCCAGCAGCCAAGAAGGGGTGAACACTGAAGCTTTCTTT.

This clonotype was seen ten or more times. The rearrangement links TRBV11-2 to TRBJ2-7; the match to TRBD1 covers 7 bases. This CDR3 has 15 residues. CDR1 and CDR2 (germline): SGHAT, FQNNGV. J was trimmed by 4 bases and V by 6 bases; bases with no gene match: 12. CDR3 residues: CASRLTGVGLYEQYF. The DNA of the CDR3 is TGTGCCAGCAGGCTAACAGGGGTGGGGCTTTACGAGCAGTACTTC. The variable domain in full, with the rest retrieved from reference TRBV11-2 and TRBJ2-7, is EAGVAQSPRYKIIEKRQSVAFWCNPISGHATLYWYQQILGQGPKLLIQFQNNGVVDDSQLPKDRFSAERLKGVDSTLKIQPAKLEDSAVYLCASRLTGVGLYEQYFGPGTRLTVT.

The gene calls are TRBV5-1 and TRBJ1-6; unclear D gene. The germline V gene has CDR1 SGHRS and CDR2 YFSETQ. This CDR3 is 16 amino acids long. Trimming took off 6 bases at V and 6 bases at J, with 19 bases between the two ends. The DNA for the CDR3 is TGCGCCAGCACCCTTCGAACCAGGAGGTCTAATTCACCCCTCCACTTT. Encoded protein: CASTLRTRRSNSPLHF.

This clonotype was counted many times. This rearrangement joins TRBV7-2 to TRBJ1-1; maybe TRBD1 (5 bases). Germline CDR1 SGHTA, CDR2 FQGNSA. The CDR3 contains 16 residues. The V gene lost 2 bases and the J gene lost 5 bases, with 18 bases spanning the gap. The CDR3: CASSLLGGRAGTEAFF. DNA for the CDR3: TGTGCCAGCAGCTTATTGGGTGGCAGGGCGGGAACTGAAGCTTTCTTT. Filled out from reference TRBV7-2 and TRBJ1-1, the complete variable domain reads GAGVSQSPSNKVTEKGKDVELRCDPISGHTALYWYRQSLGQGLEFLIYFQGNSAPDKSGLPSDRFSAERTGGSVSTLTIQRTQQEDSAVYLCASSLLGGRAGTEAFFGQGTRLTVV.

The sample holds many counts of this clonotype. This sequence joins TRBV2 and TRBJ2-5, with D unclear. V lost 6 bases and J 5 bases, leaving 10 bases between the germline ends. This CDR3 is built from 12 residues. Germline assignment: CDR1 SNHLY and CDR2 FYNNEI. The CDR3 here is CASSVIRETQYF. The CDR3 DNA is TGTGCCAGCAGCGTTATTCGGGAGACCCAGTACTTC.

This clonotype was counted only a few times. V gene TRBV5-1 combines with J gene TRBJ2-2; no reliable D call. The CDR3 totals 13 residues. Trimming removed 0 bases at V and 6 bases at J, with 6 bases between. CDR1 SGHRS and CDR2 YFSETQ come from the germline V gene. CDR3 in DNA: TGCGCCAGCAGCTTGGCCGTATCCGGGGAGCTGTTTTTT. This encodes CASSLAVSGELFF. The full variable domain, in which reference TRBV5-1 and TRBJ2-2 provide the parts outside the CDR3, is KAGVTQTPRYLIKTRGQQVTLSCSPISGHRSVSWYQQTPGQGLQFLFEYFSETQRNKGNFPGRFSGRQFSNSRSEMNVSTLELGDSALYLCASSLAVSGELFFGEGSRLTVL.

This clonotype has ten or more counts. CDR3 in DNA: TGTGCCAGCAGCCGAGGGACAGGGTCGGATGAAGCTTTCTTT. Translated: CASSRGTGSDEAFF. V usage is TRBV7-3 and J usage is TRBJ1-1; 9 bases are a match to TRBD1. The CDR3 has 14 amino acids. In germline, CDR1 is SGHTA, CDR2 FQGTGA. The junction had 8 bases not matched to a gene; V was cut back by 5 bases and J by 7 bases.

This clonotype was recorded at least ten times. The chain carries TRBV7-9 and TRBJ1-1; D is ambiguous. This CDR3 has 11 residues. Germline V gives CDR1 SEHNR, CDR2 FQNEAQ (reference sequence). Trimming stripped 5 bases from V and 6 bases from J, with 7 bases between. CDR3 coding DNA: TGTGCCAGCAGCCACGTCCCTGAAGCTTTCTTT. Protein product: CASSHVPEAFF.

In its sample, this clonotype was seen many times. V is TRBV20-1 and J is TRBJ1-2; D remains unclear. This CDR3 is 14 amino acids long. V lost 0 bases and J lost 4, with 12 bases in between. CDR1 and CDR2 from the germline V gene are DFQATT and SNEGSKA (reference sequence). The CDR3 bases are TGCAGTGCTAGAGATCAGCTAGGTATCTATGGCTACACCTTC. Translated: CSARDQLGIYGYTF.

The chain has TRBV6-6 and TRBJ2-2; the match to TRBD2 covers 16 bases. Trimming at V came to 0 bases and at J to 3 bases, leaving 7 bases not matched to a gene. This CDR3 is 20 amino acids long. From germline, CDR1 is MNHNY and CDR2 SVGAGI (reference sequence). CDR3 in amino acids: CASSYSIGTSGRAYTGELFF. The CDR3, as DNA: TGTGCCAGCAGTTACTCGATAGGGACTAGCGGGAGGGCCTACACCGGGGAGCTGTTTTTT.

This clonotype has a count of ten or more. The chain uses TRBV28 and TRBJ2-3; D possibly matches TRBD1 or TRBD2 (5 bases each). Germline values: CDR1 MDHEN, CDR2 SYDVKM. V dropped 6 bases and J dropped 2 bases, with 12 bases sitting between them. The length of the CDR3 is 14 residues. DNA of the CDR3: TGTGCCAGCAGCCGGGGACGGACCACAGATACGCAGTATTTT. Translated, it gives CASSRGRTTDTQYF. Drawing the rest from reference TRBV28 and TRBJ2-3, the complete variable domain is DVKVTQSSRYLVKRTGEKVFLECVQDMDHENMFWYRQDPGLGLRLIYFSYDVKMKEKGDIPEGYSVSREKKERFSLILESASTNQTSMYLCASSRGRTTDTQYFGPGTRLTVL.

V gene TRBV7-9 combines with J gene TRBJ1-1; a possible D gene is TRBD1 (5 bases). Trimming cost V 3 bases and J 6 bases, with 14 bases left between them. The length of the CDR3 is 14 residues. Germline V gene lookup returns CDR1 SEHNR and CDR2 FQNEAQ (reference sequence). The CDR3 loop is CASSFPAGTAEAFF. In DNA form, the CDR3 reads TGTGCCAGCAGCTTTCCGGCAGGGACCGCTGAAGCTTTCTTT.

This clonotype was counted only a few times. The chain recombines TRBV15 with TRBJ1-6; the match to TRBD1 covers 11 bases. Germline V gives CDR1 LNHNV, CDR2 YYDKDF (reference sequence). The CDR3 sequence is 14 residues long. With V trimmed by 8 bases and J by 6 bases, 3 bases remained unmatched. The CDR3 DNA is TGTGCCACCCAGGACAGGGGGCGTAATTCACCCCTCCACTTT. Protein: CATQDRGRNSPLHF.

This clonotype was seen repeatedly, ten times or more. The V call is TRBV2, the J call TRBJ2-7, with a weak D call TRBD2 (6 bases). V shed 6 bases and J shed 8 bases, with 11 bases lying between them. This CDR3 contains 11 residues. Per germline, CDR1 SNHLY and CDR2 FYNNEI. The DNA of the CDR3 is TGTGCCAGCAGCCAACTAGCCCAGCAGTACTTC. Protein: CASSQLAQQYF.

This clonotype was counted many times. The genes are TRBV18 and TRBJ1-4; D gene ambiguous. Germline V gene lookup returns CDR1 KGHSH and CDR2 LQKENI. The CDR3 totals 15 residues. V shed 0 bases and J shed 4 bases, with 9 bases lying between them. CDR3 DNA sequence: TGTGCCAGCTCACCACCGGCGACCCGTAATGAAAAACTGTTTTTT. This codes for CASSPPATRNEKLFF.

This clonotype was seen many times. This chain links TRBV20-1 with TRBJ2-1, with 12 bases matching TRBD2. Germline CDR1 reads DFQATT; CDR2 reads SNEGSKA (reference sequence). The CDR3 loop spans 15 amino acids. Trimming took 0 bases from V and 7 from J; bases not matched to a gene: 4. CDR3 in DNA: TGCAGTGCTAGAGATCCTAGCGGGAGGGTAAATGAGCAGTTCTTC. Translated: CSARDPSGRVNEQFF.

This clonotype has more than one count but fewer than ten. Likely a read error: the CDR3 ends without its conserved phenylalanine or tryptophan. The chain combines TRBV27 with TRBJ2-7; possibly TRBD2 for D (6 bases). The CDR3 consists of 13 residues. The germline V gene encodes CDR1 MNHEY and CDR2 SMNVEV (reference sequence). The ends were cut back, 4 bases at V and 2 bases at J, with 9 bases in the middle. In DNA form, the CDR3 reads TGTGCCAGCAGTTGGGGGGTTACCTACGAGCAGTACCTC. Protein sequence: CASSWGVTYEQYL.

Many counts were recorded for this clonotype. The chain carries TRBV28 and TRBJ2-1, with TRBD1 identical over 11 bases. The CDR3 runs to 21 residues. Germline lookup yields CDR1 MDHEN and CDR2 SYDVKM. After removal of 5 bases from V and 4 bases from J, the junction contained 22 bases not matched to a gene. CDR3 protein: CASSPSPGTGGLAGLYNEQFF. The CDR3 DNA reads TGTGCCAGCAGTCCCTCCCCCGGGACAGGGGGGTTAGCGGGCCTATACAATGAGCAGTTCTTC.

This clonotype showed up many times. The CDR3 sequence is CASSLLHRRPHPTNEKLFF. For the CDR3, the DNA is TGCGCCAGCAGCTTGCTCCATCGAAGACCGCACCCAACTAATGAAAAACTGTTTTTT. The rearrangement joins TRBV5-1 to TRBJ1-4; D unresolved. The germline V gene encodes CDR1 SGHRS and CDR2 YFSETQ. The ends were cut back, 1 base at V and 0 bases at J, with 19 bases in the middle. The CDR3 is 19 residues long.

The rearrangement links TRBV28 to TRBJ1-3, with D unresolved. The V end lost 6 bases, the J end lost 4 bases, and 19 bases lay between the germline ends. The germline CDR1 and CDR2 sequences are MDHEN and SYDVKM. The CDR3 spans 16 residues. CDR3 amino acids: CASSGRRLLRGNTIYF. CDR3 sequence (DNA): TGTGCCAGCAGCGGACGGCGTCTGTTAAGAGGAAACACCATATATTTT.

Note on this clonotype: This may come from a read error, since a much larger clone is one base off. This chain uses TRBV24-1 with TRBJ2-1; D uncertain. The CDR3 is 11 residues long. Trimming cost V 6 bases and J 12 bases, with 11 bases left between them. The germline V gene encodes CDR1 KGHDR and CDR2 SFDVKD. The DNA of the CDR3 is TGTGCCACCAGTAACGGGTATGGGCAGTTCTTC. Amino acids: CATSNGYGQFF.